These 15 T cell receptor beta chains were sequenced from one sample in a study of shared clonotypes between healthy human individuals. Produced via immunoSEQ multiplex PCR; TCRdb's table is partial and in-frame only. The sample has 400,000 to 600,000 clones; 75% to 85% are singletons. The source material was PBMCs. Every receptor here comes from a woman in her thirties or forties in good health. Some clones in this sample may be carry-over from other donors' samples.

The CDR3 loop is CASSQGSIYSNQPQHF. The DNA of the CDR3 is TGCGCCAGCAGCCAAGGCTCGATTTATAGCAATCAGCCCCAGCATTTT. The chain couples TRBV4-1 to TRBJ1-5; D not resolved. V lost 1 base and J lost 0, with 10 bases in between. Germline loops: CDR1 MGHRA, CDR2 YSYEKL. The CDR3 contains 16 residues.

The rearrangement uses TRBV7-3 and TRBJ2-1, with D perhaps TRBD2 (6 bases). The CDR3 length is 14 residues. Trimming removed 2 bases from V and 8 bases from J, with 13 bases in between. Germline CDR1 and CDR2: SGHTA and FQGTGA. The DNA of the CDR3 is TGTGCCAGCAGCTTATTGACGGGAGAGGATGAGCAGTTCTTC. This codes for CASSLLTGEDEQFF.

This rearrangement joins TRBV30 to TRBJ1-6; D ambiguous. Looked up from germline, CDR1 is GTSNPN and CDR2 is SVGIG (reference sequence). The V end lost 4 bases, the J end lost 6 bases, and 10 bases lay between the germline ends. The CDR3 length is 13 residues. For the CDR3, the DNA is TGTGCCTGGAACGAGGAATTTAATTCACCCCTCCACTTT. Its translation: CAWNEEFNSPLHF.

CDR3 residues: CASSFSGTGGDEQFF. Written as DNA, the CDR3 is TGCGCCAGCAGCTTTTCCGGGACAGGGGGCGATGAGCAGTTCTTC. The V call is TRBV5-1, the J call TRBJ2-1, with TRBD1 identical over 12 bases. V lost 2 bases, J lost 8 bases, and 5 bases stayed unmatched. The CDR3 loop spans 15 amino acids. Germline CDR1 is SGHRS and CDR2 is YFSETQ.

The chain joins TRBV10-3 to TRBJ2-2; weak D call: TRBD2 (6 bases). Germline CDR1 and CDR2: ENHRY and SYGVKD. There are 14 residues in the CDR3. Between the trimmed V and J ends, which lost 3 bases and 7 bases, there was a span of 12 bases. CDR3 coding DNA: TGTGCCATCAGTGACCCCGCGGGGCACGGGGAGCTGTTTTTT. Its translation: CAISDPAGHGELFF.

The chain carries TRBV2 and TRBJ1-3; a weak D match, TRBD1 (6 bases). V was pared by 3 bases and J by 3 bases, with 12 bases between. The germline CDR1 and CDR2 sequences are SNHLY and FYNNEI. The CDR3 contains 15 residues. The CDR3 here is CASSETGGVGNTIYF. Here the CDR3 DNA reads TGTGCCAGCAGTGAGACAGGAGGCGTTGGAAACACCATATATTTT.

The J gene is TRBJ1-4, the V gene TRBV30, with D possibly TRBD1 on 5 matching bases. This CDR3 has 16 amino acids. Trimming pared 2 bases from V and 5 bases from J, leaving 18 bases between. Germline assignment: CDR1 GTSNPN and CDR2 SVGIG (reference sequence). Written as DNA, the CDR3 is TGTGCCTGGAGTCCCCGGGGGAACCCGCTAAATGAAAAACTGTTTTTT. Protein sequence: CAWSPRGNPLNEKLFF. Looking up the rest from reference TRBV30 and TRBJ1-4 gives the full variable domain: SQTIHQWPATLVQPVGSPLSLECTVEGTSNPNLYWYRQAAGRGLQLLFYSVGIGQISSEVPQNLSASRPQDRQFILSSKKLLLSDSGFYLCAWSPRGNPLNEKLFFGSGTQLSVL.

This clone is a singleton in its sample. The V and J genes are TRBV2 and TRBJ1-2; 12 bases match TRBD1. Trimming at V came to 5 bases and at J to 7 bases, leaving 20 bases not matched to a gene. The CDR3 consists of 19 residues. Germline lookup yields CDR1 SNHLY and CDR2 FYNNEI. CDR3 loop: CASSISRTVGTGGLVGYTF. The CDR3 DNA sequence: TGTGCCAGCAGTATCAGCCGGACGGTGGGGACAGGGGGCCTAGTTGGCTACACCTTC.

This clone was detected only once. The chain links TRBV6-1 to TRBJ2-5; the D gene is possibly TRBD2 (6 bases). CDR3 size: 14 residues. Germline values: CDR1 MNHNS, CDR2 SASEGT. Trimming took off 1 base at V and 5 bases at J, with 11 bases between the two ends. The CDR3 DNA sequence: TGTGCCAGCAGTGAAGGGTCCAGCGGGGAGACCCAGTACTTC. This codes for CASSEGSSGETQYF.

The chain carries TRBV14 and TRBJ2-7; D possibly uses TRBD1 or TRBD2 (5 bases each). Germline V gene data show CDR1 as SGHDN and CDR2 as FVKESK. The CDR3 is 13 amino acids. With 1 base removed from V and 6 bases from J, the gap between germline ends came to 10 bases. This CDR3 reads CASSQVRGSEQYF. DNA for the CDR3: TGTGCCAGCAGCCAAGTGAGGGGCAGCGAGCAGTACTTC.

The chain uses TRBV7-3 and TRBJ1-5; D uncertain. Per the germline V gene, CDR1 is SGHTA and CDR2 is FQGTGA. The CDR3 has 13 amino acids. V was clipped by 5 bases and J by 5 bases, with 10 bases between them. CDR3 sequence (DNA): TGTGCCAGCAGCCCCGGCCCCGATCAGCCCCAGCATTTT. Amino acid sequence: CASSPGPDQPQHF.

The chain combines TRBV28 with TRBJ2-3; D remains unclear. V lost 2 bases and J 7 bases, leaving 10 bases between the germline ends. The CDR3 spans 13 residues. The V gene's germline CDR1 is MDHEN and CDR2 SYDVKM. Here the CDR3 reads CASSLSWEYTQYF. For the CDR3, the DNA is TGTGCCAGCAGTTTAAGTTGGGAATATACGCAGTATTTT.

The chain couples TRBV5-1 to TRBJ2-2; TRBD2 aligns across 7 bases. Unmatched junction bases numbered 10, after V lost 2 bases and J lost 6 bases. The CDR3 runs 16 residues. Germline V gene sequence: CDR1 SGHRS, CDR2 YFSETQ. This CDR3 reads CASSLFAGVSAGELFF. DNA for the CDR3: TGCGCCAGCAGCTTATTTGCGGGAGTTTCCGCCGGGGAGCTGTTTTTT.

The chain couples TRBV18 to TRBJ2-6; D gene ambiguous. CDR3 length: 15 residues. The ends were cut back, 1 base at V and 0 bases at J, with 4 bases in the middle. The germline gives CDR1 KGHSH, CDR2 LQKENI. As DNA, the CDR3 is TGTGCCAGCTCACCACAGAGCTCTGGGGCCAACGTCCTGACTTTC. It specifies CASSPQSSGANVLTF. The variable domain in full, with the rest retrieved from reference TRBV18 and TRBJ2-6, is NAGVMQNPRHLVRRRGQEARLRCSPMKGHSHVYWYRQLPEEGLKFMVYLQKENIIDESGMPKERFSAEFPKEGPSILRIQQVVRGDSAAYFCASSPQSSGANVLTFGAGSRLTVL.

In DNA, the CDR3 is TGTGCCATCAGTGAAAGGTCGCGGGGGGATGGCTACACCTTC. It is translated as CAISERSRGDGYTF. The chain is built from TRBV10-3 and TRBJ1-2, with D perhaps TRBD1 (5 bases). This CDR3 is 14 amino acids long. The germline V gene encodes CDR1 ENHRY and CDR2 SYGVKD. Trimming took 3 bases from V and 6 from J, leaving 14 bases between them.